The 29 T cell receptor beta chains reported below all come from one sample, sequenced in a study of T cells in women clearing cervical HPV infection. Sequencing was performed with immunoSEQ multiplex PCR; in TCRdb, only in-frame clones are kept and a portion is missing. Recorded for this sample: about 46,000 clones. Source material: blood buffy coat. These receptors all stem from a woman between 18 and 69 years old with a cervical HPV16 infection that either progressed to CIN3+ or cleared (not recorded which).

To note about this clone: The CDR3 end is not reached by the read, which stops 3 residues before it; the germline J gene fills it in. The V gene is TRBV18, the J gene TRBJ2-3; 9 positions agree with TRBD2. The CDR3 is 14 residues long. Germline-derived CDR1 and CDR2 are KGHSH and LQKENI. Partial CDR3 DNA: TGTGCCAGCTCCCGCGGGGGGGGCCAAGAGACG. It codes for CASSRGGGQET. The complete CDR3 protein is CASSRGGGQETQYF.

Regarding this clone: One end of the junction is discordant with germline, which a read error may explain. Read data end 3 residues before the CDR3 end; the end is taken from the germline J gene. Other DNA sequences of this sample code for an identical CDR3. The V call is TRBV2, the J call TRBJ1-3, with D tentatively TRBD1 (6 bases). The CDR3 has 15 amino acids. In germline, CDR1 is SNHLY, CDR2 FYNNEI. CDR3 bases read: TGTGCCAGCAGTGAAGAGGGGGTCTCTGGAAACACA. Translated: CASSEEGVSGNT. The entire CDR3 sequence reads CASSEEGVSGNTIYF.

Points on this clone: The CDR3 end is not reached by the read, which stops 3 residues before it; the germline J gene fills it in. The chain uses TRBV7-2 and TRBJ1-2; TRBD1 might be the D (6 bases). CDR1 and CDR2 from the germline V gene are SGHTA and FQGNSA. This CDR3 comprises 15 residues. The CDR3 protein is CASSLAGSGVGGYTF. The CDR3 DNA, read in part, is TGTGCCAGCAGCTTAGCGGGATCAGGGGTGGGGGGC.

Comments on this clone: The read comes to an end 3 residues before the CDR3 does, leaving the germline J gene to fill in the end. The chain recombines TRBV2 with TRBJ2-6, with a possible D match to TRBD1 (5 bases). The germline gives CDR1 SNHLY, CDR2 FYNNEI. The CDR3 has 14 residues. The germline V and J ends were trimmed by 8 bases and 4 bases, with 12 bases remaining between them. This CDR3 reads CASGRASGANVLTF. The CDR3 DNA, read in part, is TGTGCCAGCGGCAGGGCTTCAGGGGCCAACGTC.

Note on this clone: The missing CDR3 end, 3 residues past where the read stops, is filled in from the germline J gene. V is TRBV2 and J is TRBJ1-6; no definite D call. Trimming shortened V by 7 bases and J by 0 bases, and 10 bases separated the two germline ends. CDR3 length equals 15 residues. Germline V gene lookup returns CDR1 SNHLY and CDR2 FYNNEI. The CDR3 reads CASKLESSYNSPLHF. The covered CDR3 bases are TGTGCCAGCAAACTCGAGAGCTCCTATAATTCACCC. Complete variable domain (other parts from reference TRBV2 and TRBJ1-6): EPEVTQTPSHQVTQMGQEVILRCVPISNHLYFYWYRQILGQKVEFLVSFYNNEISEKSEIFDDQFSVERPDGSNFTLKIRSTKLEDSAMYFCASKLESSYNSPLHFGNGTRLTVT.

CDR3 residues: CASSLNTGLADTQYF. Incomplete CDR3 DNA: TGTGCCAGCAGCTTAAATACCGGTTTGGCAGATACG. The V gene is TRBV7-3, the J gene TRBJ2-3; D not resolved. The read stops 3 residues short of the end of the CDR3; the missing end is completed from the germline J gene. Germline V gives CDR1 SGHTA, CDR2 FQGTGA. The CDR3 is 15 amino acids. Trimming pared 1 base from V and 4 bases from J, leaving 12 bases between. Full variable domain (missing parts from reference TRBV7-3 and TRBJ2-3): GAGVSQTPSNKVTEKGKYVELRCDPISGHTALYWYRQSLGQGPEFLIYFQGTGAADDSGLPNDRFFAVRPEGSVSTLKIQRTERGDSAVYLCASSLNTGLADTQYFGPGTRLTVL.

To note about this clone: The CDR3 extends 3 residues past the end of the read, so its final part is completed from the germline J gene. The V gene is TRBV7-6, the J gene TRBJ2-7; perhaps TRBD1 as D (5 bases). Trimming removed 5 bases from V and 2 bases from J, with 13 bases in between. The CDR3 is made up of 14 amino acids. CDR1 is SGHVS, CDR2 FNYEAQ, per germline. The CDR3 protein is CASSQTEIAYEQYF. The sequenced part of the CDR3 DNA is TGTGCCAGCAGCCAGACAGAAATCGCCTACGAG.

About this clone: The read stops 3 residues short of the end of the CDR3; the missing end is completed from the germline J gene. The V gene is TRBV11-2, the J gene TRBJ2-3; D gene ambiguous. The V and J ends lost 2 bases and 0 bases respectively, with 9 bases between them. Germline V gene data show CDR1 as SGHAT and CDR2 as FQNNGV. This CDR3 comprises 15 residues. CDR3 loop: CASSLNAASTDTQYF. CDR3 bases read: TGTGCCAGCAGCTTAAACGCGGCTAGCACAGATACG.

Comments on this clone: The read ends 3 residues early relative to the CDR3; the germline J gene fills the gap. The chain uses TRBV2 and TRBJ1-5; D call uncertain. Germline CDR1 and CDR2: SNHLY and FYNNEI. The ends were cut back, 8 bases at V and 0 bases at J, with 8 bases in the middle. CDR3 size: 13 residues. The CDR3 loop is CASSPNSNQPQHF. The DNA read from the CDR3 is TGTGCCAGCTCCCCTAATAGCAATCAGCCC.

On this clone: The read ends 3 residues early relative to the CDR3; the germline J gene fills the gap. Other DNA variants within this sample encode the same CDR3. V is TRBV30 and J is TRBJ1-1; D is possibly TRBD1 (5 bases). V was cut by 0 bases and J by 0 bases, with 8 bases left in between. This CDR3 contains 14 residues. Germline V gene lookup returns CDR1 GTSNPN and CDR2 SVGIG (reference sequence). CDR3 region: CAWSVTGMNTEAFF. The sequenced CDR3 bases are TGTGCCTGGAGTGTAACAGGAATGAACACTGAA.

The CDR3 bases that were read are TGTGCCTGTGATGCCGGGACATCGGGTCAGCCG. Amino acid sequence: CACDAGTSGQP. In full, the CDR3 is CACDAGTSGQPQYF. The gene calls are TRBV30 and TRBJ2-3, with a weak D call TRBD1 (6 bases). The CDR3 goes on 3 residues after the read ends, and that part is filled in from the germline J gene. Germline CDR1 is GTSNPN and CDR2 is SVGIG (reference sequence). The CDR3 totals 14 residues.

As concerns this clone: The DNA ends 3 residues before the CDR3 does, and the rest of the CDR3 is filled in from the germline J gene. The genes are TRBV10-1 and TRBJ2-3, with D possibly TRBD2 on 7 matching bases. Germline CDR1 WNHNN, CDR2 SYGVQD (reference sequence). CDR3 length: 14 amino acids. Trimming stripped 5 bases from V and 4 bases from J, with 13 bases between. The covered CDR3 bases are TGCGCCAGCAGTTCACAGGGAGGGCCAGATACG. Translated: CASSSQGGPDT. The whole CDR3 is CASSSQGGPDTQYF.

Note on this clone: With the read ending 3 residues before the CDR3 end, the germline J gene is used to fill in that end. The genes are TRBV18 and TRBJ2-1, with D possibly matching TRBD1 (5 bases). This CDR3 region has 12 residues. Per the germline V gene, CDR1 is KGHSH and CDR2 is LQKENI. The V end lost 4 bases, the J end lost 4 bases, and 5 bases lay between the germline ends. This CDR3 is CASSRQYNEQFF. The CDR3 DNA, read in part, is TGTGCCAGCTCACGACAGTACAATGAG.

The part of the CDR3 DNA that was read is TGTGCCAGCGGTGGGCCAGGGGGTTCCGGGGGTTCCTACAATGAG. Its protein is CASGGPGGSGGSYNE. Given in full, the CDR3 is CASGGPGGSGGSYNEQFF. This chain links TRBV2 with TRBJ2-1, with D possibly TRBD1 on 7 matching bases. The missing CDR3 end, 3 residues past where the read stops, is filled in from the germline J gene. The CDR3 is 18 amino acids. Germline V lookup: CDR1 SNHLY, CDR2 FYNNEI. Trimming stripped 8 bases from V and 1 base from J, with 24 bases between.

To note about this clone: The read ends 3 residues shy of where the CDR3 ends; the end is completed using the germline J gene. The chain has TRBV18 and TRBJ1-2, with D possibly matching TRBD1 (6 bases). The CDR3 consists of 14 residues. Germline-derived CDR1 and CDR2 are KGHSH and LQKENI. V shed 2 bases and J shed 0 bases, with 7 bases lying between them. The CDR3: CASSPKGANYGYTF. Partial CDR3 DNA: TGTGCCAGCTCACCAAAGGGGGCTAACTATGGC.

Points on this clone: The read gets to within 3 residues of the CDR3 end, and the germline J gene fills in the rest. This chain uses TRBV7-9 with TRBJ2-3; no definite D call. CDR1 is SEHNR, CDR2 FQNEAQ, per germline (reference sequence). Trimming pared 4 bases from V and 2 bases from J, leaving 10 bases between. There are 14 residues in the CDR3. The sequenced part of the CDR3 DNA is TGTGCCAGCAGCTCCCCGAAGGCCACAGATACG. Translated: CASSSPKATDT. The full-length CDR3 reads as CASSSPKATDTQYF.

On this clone itself: The read gets to within 3 residues of the CDR3 end, and the germline J gene fills in the rest. The V call is TRBV30, the J call TRBJ2-5, with D possibly being TRBD2 (6 bases). The germline CDR1 and CDR2 sequences are GTSNPN and SVGIG (reference sequence). The CDR3 contains 15 residues. Trimming took off 0 bases at V and 1 base at J, with 12 bases between the two ends. The DNA read from the CDR3 is TGTGCCTGGAGTGTACGGGGAGGCGCCCAAGAGACC. Encoded protein: CAWSVRGGAQET. The whole CDR3 reads CAWSVRGGAQETQYF. The full variable domain, in which reference TRBV30 and TRBJ2-5 provide the parts outside the CDR3, is SQTIHQWPATLVQPVGSPLSLECTVEGTSNPNLYWYRQAAGRGLQLLFYSVGIGQISSEVPQNLSASRPQDRQFILSSKKLLLSDSGFYLCAWSVRGGAQETQYFGPGTRLLVL.

Note on this clone: The sequence runs out 3 residues before the end of the CDR3; the remainder is reconstructed from the germline J gene. This chain links TRBV29-1 with TRBJ2-3; 10 bases align to TRBD2. This CDR3 comprises 14 residues. CDR1 and CDR2 (germline): SQVTM, ANQGSEA. CDR3 sequence: CSVALAGAGETQYF. CDR3 bases read: TGCAGCGTTGCCCTAGCGGGAGCTGGAGAGACG.

A word on this clone: Read data end 3 residues before the CDR3 end; the end is taken from the germline J gene. The rearrangement uses TRBV7-6 and TRBJ2-1, with D uncertain. V was clipped by 0 bases and J by 3 bases, with 9 bases between them. This CDR3 comprises 15 residues. Germline CDR1 and CDR2: SGHVS and FNYEAQ. Partial CDR3 DNA: TGTGCCAGCAGCTTAGCTCCCCAGAACTACAATGAG. Its protein is CASSLAPQNYNE. The full CDR3 protein is CASSLAPQNYNEQFF.

As regards this clone: Coverage ceases 3 residues before the CDR3 finishes, and the germline J gene fills in the end. The chain carries TRBV10-1 and TRBJ2-2; D is ambiguous. V lost 5 bases and J lost 5, with 9 bases in between. The CDR3 covers 13 residues. Germline CDR1 WNHNN, CDR2 SYGVQD (reference sequence). The covered CDR3 bases are TGCGCCAGCAGTCTCTCAGAGACCGGGGAG. Encoded protein: CASSLSETGE. The whole CDR3 sequence is CASSLSETGELFF.

The covered CDR3 bases are TGTGCCTGGAGTGGTCTAGCGGGGGCCTCACACGAG. This gives the protein CAWSGLAGASHE. In full, the CDR3 reads CAWSGLAGASHEQYF. The chain is built from TRBV30 and TRBJ2-7; 10 positions match TRBD2. The sequenced fragment ends 3 residues before the CDR3 boundary, so the rest is inferred from the germline J gene. The CDR3 spans 15 residues. Per germline, CDR1 GTSNPN and CDR2 SVGIG (reference sequence). V shed 1 base and J 5 bases; nucleotides not matched to a gene: 8.

Worth noting for this clone: The read ends 3 residues shy of where the CDR3 ends; the end is completed using the germline J gene. This chain joins TRBV5-6 and TRBJ1-2; a possible D gene is TRBD1 (6 bases). The germline gives CDR1 SGHDT, CDR2 YYEEEE. The CDR3 is 15 amino acids. The CDR3 reads CASRLASRGFGGYTF. The part of the CDR3 DNA that was read is TGTGCCAGCAGACTCGCCAGCAGGGGATTTGGAGGC.

Notes on this clone: The read is 3 residues too short to cover the CDR3 end, so that end is filled in from the germline J gene. The sample holds other DNA sequences that translate to the same CDR3. The chain uses TRBV18 and TRBJ1-1, with no clear D. The V end was cut by 3 bases, the J end by 1 base, with 6 bases between. This CDR3 region has 13 residues. Germline values: CDR1 KGHSH, CDR2 LQKENI. The CDR3: CASSPQKNTEAFF. The part of the CDR3 DNA that was read is TGTGCCAGCTCACCGCAGAAGAACACTGAA.

The CDR3 DNA, read in part, is TGTGCCAGCTCACACTCGGGACAGGGGACCCACGAG. Amino acid sequence: CASSHSGQGTHE. In full, the CDR3 reads CASSHSGQGTHEQYF. The genes are TRBV18 and TRBJ2-7, with 10 bases aligning to TRBD1. The CDR3 is cut off 3 residues early in the read; its end comes from the germline J gene. V was clipped by 4 bases and J by 5 bases; unmatched bases: 8. The CDR3 has 15 residues. Germline V gene sequence: CDR1 KGHSH, CDR2 LQKENI.

Of note for this clone: The read ends 3 residues early relative to the CDR3; the germline J gene fills the gap. V gene TRBV19 combines with J gene TRBJ1-4; D may be TRBD1 (6 bases). The CDR3 loop spans 14 amino acids. Per germline, CDR1 LNHDA and CDR2 SQIVND (reference sequence). The sequenced CDR3 bases are TGTGCCAGTAGTTCTACAGGGAAGAATTCACCA. It specifies CASSSTGKNSP. In full, the CDR3 reads CASSSTGKNSPLFF.

With regard to this clone: The observed sequence ends 3 residues before the CDR3 terminus, with the missing tail filled in from the germline J gene. The J gene is TRBJ2-2, the V gene TRBV7-2; TRBD1 matches at 9 bases. CDR1 and CDR2 (germline): SGHTA, FQGNSA. This CDR3 has 14 residues. Partial CDR3 DNA: TGTGCCAGCAGCTCCCGGACAGGGGATGAAAAG. Residues: CASSSRTGDEK. The CDR3 in its entirety is CASSSRTGDEKLFF.

Comments on this clone: The read falls 3 residues short of the CDR3 end, and the missing part is taken from the germline J gene. The gene calls are TRBV20-1 and TRBJ2-3; 9 bases line up with TRBD2. The V and J ends lost 3 bases and 3 bases, in that order; junction bases with no gene match: 13. The CDR3 covers 17 residues. The germline V gene encodes CDR1 DFQATT and CDR2 SNEGSKA (reference sequence). The sequenced part of the CDR3 DNA is TGCAGTGCTAGTAGGACTAGCGTTGACTTAGGTACAGATACG. Protein sequence: CSASRTSVDLGTDT. The full-length CDR3 reads as CSASRTSVDLGTDTQYF.

Of note for this clone: The read gets to within 3 residues of the CDR3 end, and the germline J gene fills in the rest. The V gene is TRBV29-1, the J gene TRBJ2-1; possible D gene TRBD1, 5 bases. Per germline, CDR1 SQVTM and CDR2 ANQGSEA. The CDR3 totals 12 residues. V was clipped by 3 bases and J by 7 bases, with 10 bases between them. CDR3 DNA, as far as it was read: TGCAGCGTTGAGGAAGGGGCGAATGAG. Amino acids: CSVEEGANE. The entire CDR3 protein reads CSVEEGANEQFF.

A remark on this clone: The read ends 3 residues before the CDR3 terminus; that terminus is restored from the germline J gene. The chain couples TRBV7-9 to TRBJ1-2; D is unresolved. The CDR3 totals 11 residues. Per the germline V gene, CDR1 is SEHNR and CDR2 is FQNEAQ (reference sequence). V gave up 5 bases and J gave up 7 bases, with 8 bases separating them. CDR3 sequence reads: CASSPEVGYTF. CDR3 bases read: TGTGCCAGCAGCCCCGAGGTTGGC.